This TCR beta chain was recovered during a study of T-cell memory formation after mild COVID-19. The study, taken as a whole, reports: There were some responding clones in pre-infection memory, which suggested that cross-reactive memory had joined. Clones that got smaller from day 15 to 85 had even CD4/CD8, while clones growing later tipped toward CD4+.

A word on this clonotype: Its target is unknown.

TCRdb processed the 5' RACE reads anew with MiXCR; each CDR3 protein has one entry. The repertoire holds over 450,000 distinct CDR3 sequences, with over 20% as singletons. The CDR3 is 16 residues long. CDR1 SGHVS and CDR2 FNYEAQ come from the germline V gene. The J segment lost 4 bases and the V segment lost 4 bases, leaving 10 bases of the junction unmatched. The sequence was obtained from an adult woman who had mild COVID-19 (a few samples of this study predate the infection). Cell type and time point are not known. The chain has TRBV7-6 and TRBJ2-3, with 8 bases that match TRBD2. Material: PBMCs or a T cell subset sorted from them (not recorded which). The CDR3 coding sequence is TGTGCCAGCAGCTCGACAGCGGGAGTGGAGGCAGATACGCAGTATTTT. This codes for CASSSTAGVEADTQYF.